This TCR beta chain was captured by sequencing in a study of blood T cell repertoires in COVID-19. On the study more broadly: Italy, Spain and the United States were the sources of the convalescent and acute COVID-19 samples.

The V and J ends lost 4 bases and 0 bases respectively, with 13 bases between them. The CDR3 runs to 15 residues. Germline V CDR1 and CDR2: SGDLS, YYNGEE. The method was immunoSEQ multiplex PCR; TCRdb's version includes in-frame clones alone and lacks a portion of them. There are 230,000 or so clones in the sample; 88% occur only once, and about 15% lies in the top ten. This sequence originates from a woman aged 45-60 years with acute COVID-19. The rearrangement uses TRBV9 and TRBJ1-1, with a tentative D call TRBD1 (6 bases). Sequencing was performed on PBMCs or T cells enriched from blood (not recorded which). CDR3 DNA: TGTGCCAGCAGCAGATCAGGGGTAATGAACACTGAAGCTTTCTTT. It codes for CASSRSGVMNTEAFF.